The 3 T cell receptor beta chains below come from one sample, sequenced in a study of OX40 agonist ivuxolimab in advanced cancers. Clones were sequenced by immunoSEQ multiplex PCR, and TCRdb holds only the in-frame ones, with some missing. The sample yields roughly 110,000 clones, 75% to 95% seen once. Specimen: CD4+ or CD8+ T cells sorted from blood, collected in a trial of the OX40 agonist ivuxolimab. Source of these receptors: an adult with an advanced solid tumor such as melanoma, head and neck, liver or kidney cancer.

J is TRBJ2-7 and V is TRBV29-1; 11 bases match TRBD2. The CDR3 spans 13 residues. V lost 1 base, J lost 7 bases, and 3 bases stayed unmatched. Germline V lookup: CDR1 SQVTM, CDR2 ANQGSEA. For the CDR3, the DNA is TGCAGCGTTGAAGGGACTAGCGGGCGGGAGCAGTACTTC. It translates to CSVEGTSGREQYF.

A single count supports this clone. This rearrangement joins TRBV5-1 to TRBJ2-1; 8 bases agree with TRBD2. The length of the CDR3 is 15 residues. V gave up 4 bases and J gave up 6 bases; unmatched junction bases: 9. Looked up from germline, CDR1 is SGHRS and CDR2 is YFSETQ. The CDR3, as DNA: TGCGCCAGCAGCCCGTTAGCGGGAACGGGCAATGAGCAGTTCTTC. Its translation: CASSPLAGTGNEQFF.

The chain joins TRBV30 to TRBJ1-5; TRBD1 matches 7 bases. V gave up 3 bases and J gave up 11 bases; unmatched junction bases: 25. CDR1 and CDR2 from the germline V gene are GTSNPN and SVGIG (reference sequence). This CDR3 has 18 amino acids. The CDR3 bases are TGTGCCTGGAGCGGGAAACAGGGGACAACGACCGGCAAACTTTCCCAGCATTTT. Its translation is CAWSGKQGTTTGKLSQHF.